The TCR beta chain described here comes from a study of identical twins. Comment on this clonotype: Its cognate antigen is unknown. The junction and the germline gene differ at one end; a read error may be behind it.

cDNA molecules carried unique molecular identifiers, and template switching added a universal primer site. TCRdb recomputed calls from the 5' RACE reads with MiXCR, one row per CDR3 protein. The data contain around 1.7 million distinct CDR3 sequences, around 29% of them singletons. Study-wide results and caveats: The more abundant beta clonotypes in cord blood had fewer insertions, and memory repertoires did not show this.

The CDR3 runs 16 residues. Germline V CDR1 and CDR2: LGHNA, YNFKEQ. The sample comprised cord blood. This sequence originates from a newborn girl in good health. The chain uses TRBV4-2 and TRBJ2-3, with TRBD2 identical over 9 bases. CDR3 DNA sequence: TGTGGCAGCAGCCAAGCTTATGGTCTAGCGGGGCGGATGCAGTATTTT. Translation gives CGSSQAYGLAGRMQYF.